This entry describes one T cell receptor beta chain. This entry comes from a study of spatial heterogeneity in lung cancer. TCRdb reprocessed the 5' RACE reads with MiXCR, giving one entry per CDR3 protein. The sample holds about 39,000 distinct CDR3 sequences, approximately 3% seen once. The germline gives CDR1 DFQATT, CDR2 SNEGSKA (reference sequence). The CDR3 sequence is 14 residues long. V was trimmed by 6 bases and J by 2 bases, leaving 16 bases between them. Time point meaning: sample taken at primary tumor resection. The clonotype was recovered from a male donor with early-stage non-small cell lung cancer. The V gene is TRBV20-1, the J gene TRBJ2-5; D possibly corresponds to TRBD1 (5 bases). This specimen consisted of normal lung tissue next to the tumor, obtained at surgery. The CDR3 here is CSAHVVGRQETQYF. For the CDR3, the DNA is TGCAGTGCGCACGTAGTGGGGCGACAAGAGACCCAGTACTTC.